The 8 T cell receptor beta chains listed next were all sequenced from one sample in a study of blood T cell repertoires in COVID-19. The table came from immunoSEQ multiplex PCR; TCRdb's copy has only in-frame clones and leaves some out. The sample yields 40,000 to 55,000 clones, about 81% seen once. The sample taken for sequencing was peripheral blood. The source of these receptors is a human donor with acute or convalescent COVID-19. The donor label of this sample is uncertain.

This chain links TRBV7-2 with TRBJ1-1; D is unresolved. The ends were cut back, 5 bases at V and 1 base at J, with 11 bases in the middle. Per the germline V gene, CDR1 is SGHTA and CDR2 is FQGNSA. CDR3 length equals 14 residues. This CDR3 reads CASSQRPGNTEAFF. The DNA for the CDR3 is TGTGCCAGCAGCCAGCGGCCTGGGAACACTGAAGCTTTCTTT. The full variable domain, completed using reference TRBV7-2 and TRBJ1-1, is GAGVSQSPSNKVTEKGKDVELRCDPISGHTALYWYRQSLGQGLEFLIYFQGNSAPDKSGLPSDRFSAERTGGSVSTLTIQRTQQEDSAVYLCASSQRPGNTEAFFGQGTRLTVV.

This clone came up a few times. The CDR3 DNA is TGTGCCACCGCGATGGGACTAGATTCCTACAATGAGCAGTTCTTC. Its translation is CATAMGLDSYNEQFF. V usage is TRBV19 and J usage is TRBJ2-1, with 8 bases aligning to TRBD2. Germline V gene data show CDR1 as LNHDA and CDR2 as SQIVND (reference sequence). The V segment lost 10 bases and the J segment 1 base; nucleotides outside the gene matches: 9. There are 15 residues in the CDR3.

The J gene is TRBJ2-1, the V gene TRBV7-2, with TRBD2 identical over 8 bases. Germline-derived CDR1 and CDR2 are SGHTA and FQGNSA. This CDR3 has 17 amino acids. Unmatched junction bases numbered 11, after V lost 2 bases and J lost 5 bases. The CDR3 nucleotides are TGTGCCAGCAGCTTAAGGTTTCGGGGGGGCTACGACAATGAGCAGTTCTTC. Translation gives CASSLRFRGGYDNEQFF.

This clone qualifies as medium-sized. Here the CDR3 reads CASSLGQPSSYEQYF. The CDR3 DNA is TGCGCCAGCAGCTTGGGACAGCCAAGCTCCTACGAGCAGTACTTC. The chain combines TRBV5-1 with TRBJ2-7; D may be TRBD1 (5 bases). The ends were cut back, 0 bases at V and 0 bases at J, with 10 bases in the middle. The CDR3 runs to 15 residues. Germline V gene data show CDR1 as SGHRS and CDR2 as YFSETQ.

The J gene is TRBJ1-6, the V gene TRBV29-1; 10 bases are a match to TRBD1. Unmatched junction bases numbered 9, after V lost 4 bases and J lost 9 bases. Germline CDR1 and CDR2: SQVTM and ANQGSEA. The CDR3 is 15 residues long. Here the CDR3 reads CSVGFGTGEGSPLHF. CDR3 nucleotides: TGCAGCGTTGGTTTCGGGACAGGGGAAGGTTCACCCCTCCACTTT.

This chain joins TRBV7-9 and TRBJ1-4; 7 bases line up with TRBD1. Trimming took 3 bases from V and 4 from J; bases not matched to a gene: 2. CDR1 is SEHNR and CDR2 is FQNEAQ in the germline V gene (reference sequence). The CDR3 has 14 amino acids. CDR3 region: CASSLGQSNEKLFF. The CDR3 DNA reads TGTGCCAGCAGCTTGGGACAGAGTAATGAAAAACTGTTTTTT. The entire variable domain, with the rest obtained from reference TRBV7-9 and TRBJ1-4, is as follows: DTGVSQNPRHKITKRGQNVTFRCDPISEHNRLYWYRQTLGQGPEFLTYFQNEAQLEKSRLLSDRFSAERPKGSFSTLEIQRTEQGDSAMYLCASSLGQSNEKLFFGSGTQLSVL.

The chain carries TRBV20-1 and TRBJ2-7; 9 positions match TRBD2. The CDR3 consists of 14 residues. The junction had 7 bases not matched to a gene; V was cut back by 3 bases and J by 4 bases. From germline, CDR1 is DFQATT and CDR2 SNEGSKA (reference sequence). The CDR3 coding sequence is TGCAGTGCTAGTACGGGCGGGGGGGCTTACGAGCAGTACTTC. Its translation is CSASTGGGAYEQYF.

The CDR3 DNA reads as TGCGCCAGCAGCACGGACAGGGACTCCCTCTATGGCTACACCTTC. Translating it yields CASSTDRDSLYGYTF. This chain joins TRBV5-1 and TRBJ1-2; the match to TRBD1 covers 8 bases. The junction had 9 bases not matched to a gene; V was cut back by 4 bases and J by 4 bases. Germline CDR1 reads SGHRS; CDR2 reads YFSETQ. The CDR3 covers 15 residues.